This T cell receptor beta chain was retrieved from a study of CD8+CD57+ T cells in acquired aplastic anemia. This CDR3 is built from 11 residues. V shed 6 bases and J shed 4 bases, with 8 bases lying between them. Germline assignment: CDR1 SQVTM and CDR2 ANQGSEA. TCR beta VDJ and CDR3 profiles were obtained from a genomic DNA template. TCRdb reanalysed the reads using MiXCR and keeps one entry per CDR3 protein. The sample yields 200,000 to 300,000 distinct CDR3 sequences, approximately 50% seen once. Patients who underwent sequencing had shown CD8+CD57+ cell expansion by flow cytometry. The gene calls are TRBV29-1 and TRBJ2-3; D ambiguous. This TCR came from a human donor with aplastic anemia. Sequencing input: sorted CD4+, CD8+, or CD8+CD57+ T cells (not recorded which) from PBMCs. This CDR3 is CSVVLSDTQYF. CDR3 in DNA: TGCAGCGTGGTGCTTTCAGATACGCAGTATTTT.